This T cell receptor (beta chain) was recorded in a study of blood T cell repertoires in COVID-19. Study summary: Material from acute and convalescent COVID-19 was sourced from the United States, Italy and Spain. PBMCs, B-cell-depleted T cells, or T cells were the source of the cDNA or gDNA that made up the material.

Unmatched junction bases numbered 5, after V lost 2 bases and J lost 2 bases. Germline values: CDR1 SNHLY, CDR2 FYNNEI. This CDR3 spans 15 amino acids. Original methodology: Nucleated cell number was recorded as an estimate derived from reference gene primer amplification. Data came from immunoSEQ multiplex PCR; TCRdb stores just in-frame clones and leaves some out. V, J and clone size are taken as reported in that table, and D and trimming were inferred from the DNA itself. This sample has some 38,000 clones, with 80% found just once. This clone was found a few times. The sequence was collected from a woman in her 70s with acute or convalescent COVID-19. The chain recombines TRBV2 with TRBJ2-7, with TRBD2 identical over 8 bases. Source material: peripheral blood. The CDR3 reads CASSESGGLTYEQYF. The CDR3 nucleotides read TGTGCCAGCAGTGAAAGCGGGGGCCTTACCTACGAGCAGTACTTC.